This T cell receptor beta chain appears in the sequencing data of a study of blood T cell repertoires in COVID-19. Study in general: Samples taken during acute and convalescent COVID-19 were collected in the United States, Italy and Spain. Sources were T cells, B-cell-depleted T cells, or PBMCs; the material itself was cDNA or gDNA.

The CDR3 is 12 amino acids. Germline CDR1 is DFQATT and CDR2 is SNEGSKA (reference sequence). V was clipped by 3 bases and J by 7 bases, with 12 bases between them. Per the authors' pipeline: Estimation of nucleated cell counts relied on the amplification of reference gene primers. Profiled with immunoSEQ multiplex PCR; TCRdb holds only in-frame clones, not every one. The DNA gave D and trimming, while V, J and clone size come from that table. The table includes about 170,000 clones, roughly 84% detected once. This clone was observed a handful of times. The J gene is TRBJ2-5, the V gene TRBV20-1; weak D call: TRBD2 (6 bases). The TCR sequence derives from a man aged 70 or older with active or convalescent COVID-19. Sequencing was carried out using peripheral blood. CDR3 sequence reads: CSASGGRRTQYF. The CDR3 coding sequence is TGCAGTGCTAGTGGGGGGAGGAGGACCCAGTACTTC.